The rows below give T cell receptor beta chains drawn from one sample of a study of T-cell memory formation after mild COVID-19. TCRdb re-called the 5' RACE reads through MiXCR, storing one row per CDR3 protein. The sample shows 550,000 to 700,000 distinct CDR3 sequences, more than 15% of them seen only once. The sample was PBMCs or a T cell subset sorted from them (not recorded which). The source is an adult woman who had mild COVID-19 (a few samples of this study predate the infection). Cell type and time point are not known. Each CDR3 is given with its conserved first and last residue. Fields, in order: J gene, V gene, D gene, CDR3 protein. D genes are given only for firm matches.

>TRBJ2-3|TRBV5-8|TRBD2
CASSTSGRGTDTQYF
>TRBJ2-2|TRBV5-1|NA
CASSYGQPGELFF
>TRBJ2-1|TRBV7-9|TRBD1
CASSGDRSFNEQFF
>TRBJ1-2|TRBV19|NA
CASSMGQANYGYTF
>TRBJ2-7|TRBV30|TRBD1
CAWRPPGGEQYF
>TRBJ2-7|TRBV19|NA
CASSIGSFHEQYF
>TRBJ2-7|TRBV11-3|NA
CASSLGRGHSYEQYF
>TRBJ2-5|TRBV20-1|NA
CSAPGLLGSQYF
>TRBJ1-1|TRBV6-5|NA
CASSGFNTEAFF
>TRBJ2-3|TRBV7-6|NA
CASSHGGGGLNTDTQYF
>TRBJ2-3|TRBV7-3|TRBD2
CASSFTGTRGTDTQYF
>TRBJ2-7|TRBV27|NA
CASSLVAGLYEQYF
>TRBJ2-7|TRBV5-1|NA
CASSETIALYEQYF
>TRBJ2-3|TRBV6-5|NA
CASSQTSIGDTQYF
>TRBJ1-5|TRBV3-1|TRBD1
CASSQTGNQPQHF
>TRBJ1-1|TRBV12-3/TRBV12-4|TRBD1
CASSLQGASEAFF
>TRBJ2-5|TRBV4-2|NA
CASSQPGSQETQYF
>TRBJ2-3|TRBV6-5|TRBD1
CASSASGGNTDTQYF
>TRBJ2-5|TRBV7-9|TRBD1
CASSPGQKTQYF
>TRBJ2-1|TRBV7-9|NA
CASSLVWSQSDNEQFF
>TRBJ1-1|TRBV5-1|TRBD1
CASSFLRQGDTEAFF
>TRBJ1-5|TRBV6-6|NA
CASSYMGAGQPQHF
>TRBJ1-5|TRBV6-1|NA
CASSPGHDSNQPQHF
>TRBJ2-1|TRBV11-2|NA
CASSDGPWNEQFF
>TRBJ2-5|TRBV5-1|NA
CASSSPQGGQETQYF
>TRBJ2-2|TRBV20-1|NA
CSAGALSGELFF
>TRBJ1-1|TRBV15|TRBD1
CATSIRGQGAREAFF
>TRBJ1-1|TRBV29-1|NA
CSVRFQGSTEAFF
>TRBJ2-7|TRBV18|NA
CASSQDSVRYEQYF
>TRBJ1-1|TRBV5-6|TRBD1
CASSWTGAQLSVTEAFF